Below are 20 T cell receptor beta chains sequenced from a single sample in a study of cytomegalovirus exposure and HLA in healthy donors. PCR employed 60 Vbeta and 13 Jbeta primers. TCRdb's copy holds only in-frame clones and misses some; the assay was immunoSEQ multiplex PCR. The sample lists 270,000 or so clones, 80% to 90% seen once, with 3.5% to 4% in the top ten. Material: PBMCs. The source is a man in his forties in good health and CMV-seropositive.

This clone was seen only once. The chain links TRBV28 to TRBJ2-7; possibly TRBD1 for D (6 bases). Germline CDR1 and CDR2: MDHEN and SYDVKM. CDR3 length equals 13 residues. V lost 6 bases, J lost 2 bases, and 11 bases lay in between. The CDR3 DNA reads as TGTGCCAGCAGCCAAGGACAGACCTACGAGCAGTACTTC. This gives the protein CASSQGQTYEQYF.

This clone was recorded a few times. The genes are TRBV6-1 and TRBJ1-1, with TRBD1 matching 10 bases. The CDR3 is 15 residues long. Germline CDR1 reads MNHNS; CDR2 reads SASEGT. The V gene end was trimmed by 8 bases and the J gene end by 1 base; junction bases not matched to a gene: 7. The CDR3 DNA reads TGTGCCAGCCGGGACAGGGGCCGTTCGAACACTGAAGCTTTCTTT. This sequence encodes CASRDRGRSNTEAFF.

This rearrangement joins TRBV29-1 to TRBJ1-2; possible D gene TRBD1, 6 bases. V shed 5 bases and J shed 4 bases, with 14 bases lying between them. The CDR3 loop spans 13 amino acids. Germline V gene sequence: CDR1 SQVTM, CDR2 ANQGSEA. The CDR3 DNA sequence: TGCAGCGTTTCGGACAGCCCAAGCTATGGCTACACCTTC. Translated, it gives CSVSDSPSYGYTF.

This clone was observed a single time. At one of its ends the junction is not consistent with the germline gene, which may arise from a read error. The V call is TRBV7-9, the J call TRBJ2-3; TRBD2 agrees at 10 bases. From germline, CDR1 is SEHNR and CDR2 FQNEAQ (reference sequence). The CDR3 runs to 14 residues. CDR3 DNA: TGTTCCAGCAGCACTAGCGGGAAGGCGGATACGCAGTATTTT. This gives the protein CSSSTSGKADTQYF.

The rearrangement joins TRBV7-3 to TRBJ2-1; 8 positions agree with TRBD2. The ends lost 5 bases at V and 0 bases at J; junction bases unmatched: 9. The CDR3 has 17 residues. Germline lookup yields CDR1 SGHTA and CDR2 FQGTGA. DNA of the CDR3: TGTGCCAGCAGCCCGCGACTAGCGTTAAGCTCCTACAATGAGCAGTTCTTC. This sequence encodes CASSPRLALSSYNEQFF.

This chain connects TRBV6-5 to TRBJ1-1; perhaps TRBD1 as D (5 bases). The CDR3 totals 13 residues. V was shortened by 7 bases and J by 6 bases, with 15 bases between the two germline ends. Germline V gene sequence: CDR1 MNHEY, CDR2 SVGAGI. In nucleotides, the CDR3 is TGTGCCAGCACCACGTGGGGGGATGCTGAAGCTTTCTTT. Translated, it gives CASTTWGDAEAFF.

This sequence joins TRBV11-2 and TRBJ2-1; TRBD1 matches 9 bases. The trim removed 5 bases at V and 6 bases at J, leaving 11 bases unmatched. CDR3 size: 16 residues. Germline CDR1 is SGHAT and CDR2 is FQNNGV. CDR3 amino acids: CASSLGQGFGSNEQFF. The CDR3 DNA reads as TGTGCCAGCAGCCTGGGACAGGGCTTCGGAAGCAATGAGCAGTTCTTC.

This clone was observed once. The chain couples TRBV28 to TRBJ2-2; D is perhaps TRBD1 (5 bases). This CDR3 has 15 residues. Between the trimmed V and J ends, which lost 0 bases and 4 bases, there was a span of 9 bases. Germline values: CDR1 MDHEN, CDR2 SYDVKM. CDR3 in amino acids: CASSLWQGGTGELFF. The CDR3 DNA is TGTGCCAGCAGTTTATGGCAGGGCGGCACCGGGGAGCTGTTTTTT.

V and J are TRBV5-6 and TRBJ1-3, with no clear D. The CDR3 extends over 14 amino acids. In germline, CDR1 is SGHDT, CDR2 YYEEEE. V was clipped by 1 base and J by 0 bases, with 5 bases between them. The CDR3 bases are TGTGCCAGCAGCTTGTCCAGCTCTGGAAACACCATATATTTT. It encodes CASSLSSSGNTIYF. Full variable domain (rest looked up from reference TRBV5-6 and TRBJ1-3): DAGVTQSPTHLIKTRGQQVTLRCSPKSGHDTVSWYQQALGQGPQFIFQYYEEEERQRGNFPDRFSGHQFPNYSSELNVNALLLGDSALYLCASSLSSSGNTIYFGEGSWLTVV.

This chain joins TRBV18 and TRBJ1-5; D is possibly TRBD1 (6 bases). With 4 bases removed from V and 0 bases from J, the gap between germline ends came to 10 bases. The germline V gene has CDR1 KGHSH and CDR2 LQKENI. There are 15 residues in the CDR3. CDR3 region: CASSRNRDSNQPQHF. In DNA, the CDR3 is TGTGCCAGCTCACGAAACAGGGATAGCAATCAGCCCCAGCATTTT.

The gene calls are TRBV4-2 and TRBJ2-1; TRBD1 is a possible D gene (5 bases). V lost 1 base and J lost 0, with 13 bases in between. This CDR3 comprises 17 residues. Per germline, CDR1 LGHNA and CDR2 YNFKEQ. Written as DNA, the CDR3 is TGTGCCAGCAGCCAAGGAATAGGCAGGGACTCCTACAATGAGCAGTTCTTC. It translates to CASSQGIGRDSYNEQFF.

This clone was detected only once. The CDR3 region has the DNA TGTGCCACCAGCAGAGAGTTTCGGGGGGCAAAGGATACGCAGTATTTT. Protein sequence: CATSREFRGAKDTQYF. The chain is built from TRBV15 and TRBJ2-3, with a tentative D call TRBD2 (7 bases). V shed 0 bases and J shed 6 bases, with 16 bases lying between them. The CDR3 contains 16 residues. The germline gives CDR1 LNHNV, CDR2 YYDKDF (reference sequence).

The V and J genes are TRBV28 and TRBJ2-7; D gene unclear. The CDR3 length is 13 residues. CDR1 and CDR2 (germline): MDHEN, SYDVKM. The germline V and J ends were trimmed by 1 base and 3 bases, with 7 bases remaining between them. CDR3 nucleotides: TGTGCCAGCAGTTTATCCTCCAGCTACGAGCAGTACTTC. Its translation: CASSLSSSYEQYF.

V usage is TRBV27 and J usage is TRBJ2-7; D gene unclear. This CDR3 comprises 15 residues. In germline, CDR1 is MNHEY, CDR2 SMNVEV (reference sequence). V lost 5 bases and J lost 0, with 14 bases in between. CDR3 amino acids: CASSRHVVSSYEQYF. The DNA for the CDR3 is TGTGCCAGCAGTCGACACGTTGTGAGCTCCTACGAGCAGTACTTC.

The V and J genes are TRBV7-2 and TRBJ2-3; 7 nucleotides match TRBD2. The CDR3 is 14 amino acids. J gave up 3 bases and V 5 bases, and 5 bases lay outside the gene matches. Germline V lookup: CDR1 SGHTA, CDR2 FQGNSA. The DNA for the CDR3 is TGTGCCAGCAGCGTGGGACTAATTACAGATACGCAGTATTTT. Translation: CASSVGLITDTQYF. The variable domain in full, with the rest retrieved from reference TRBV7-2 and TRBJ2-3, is GAGVSQSPSNKVTEKGKDVELRCDPISGHTALYWYRQSLGQGLEFLIYFQGNSAPDKSGLPSDRFSAERTGGSVSTLTIQRTQQEDSAVYLCASSVGLITDTQYFGPGTRLTVL.

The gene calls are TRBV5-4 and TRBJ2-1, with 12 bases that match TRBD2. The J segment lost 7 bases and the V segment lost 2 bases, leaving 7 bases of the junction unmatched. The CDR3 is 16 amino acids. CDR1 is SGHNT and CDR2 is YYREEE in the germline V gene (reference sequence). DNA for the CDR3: TGTGCCAGCAGCTTCACGTCTAGCGGGAGGGGGAATGAGCAGTTCTTC. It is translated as CASSFTSSGRGNEQFF.

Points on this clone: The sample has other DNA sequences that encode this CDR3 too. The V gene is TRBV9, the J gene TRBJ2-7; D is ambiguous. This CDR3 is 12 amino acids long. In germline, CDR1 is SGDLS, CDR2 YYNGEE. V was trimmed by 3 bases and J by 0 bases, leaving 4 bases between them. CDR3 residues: CASSGGSYEQYF. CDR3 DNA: TGTGCCAGCAGCGGAGGCTCCTACGAGCAGTACTTC.

In DNA, the CDR3 is TGTGCCAGCGGTAGTTCGGGAGAAGCAGATACGCAGTATTTT. It translates to CASGSSGEADTQYF. This chain connects TRBV28 to TRBJ2-3; D may be TRBD2 (6 bases). Trimming removed 8 bases from V and 4 bases from J, with 16 bases in between. The CDR3 is 14 amino acids. Germline CDR1 MDHEN, CDR2 SYDVKM.

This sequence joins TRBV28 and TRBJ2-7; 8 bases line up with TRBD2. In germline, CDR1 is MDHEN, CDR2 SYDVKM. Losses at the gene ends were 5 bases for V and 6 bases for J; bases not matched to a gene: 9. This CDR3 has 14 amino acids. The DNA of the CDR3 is TGTGCCAGCAGTCCTGGGACTAGGGTTCTCGAGCAGTACTTC. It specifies CASSPGTRVLEQYF. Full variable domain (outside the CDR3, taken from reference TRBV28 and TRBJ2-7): DVKVTQSSRYLVKRTGEKVFLECVQDMDHENMFWYRQDPGLGLRLIYFSYDVKMKEKGDIPEGYSVSREKKERFSLILESASTNQTSMYLCASSPGTRVLEQYFGPGTRLTVT.

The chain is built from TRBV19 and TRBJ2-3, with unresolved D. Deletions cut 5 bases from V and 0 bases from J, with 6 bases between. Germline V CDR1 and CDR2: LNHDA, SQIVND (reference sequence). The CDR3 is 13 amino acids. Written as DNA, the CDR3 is TGTGCCAGTAGTTGGGCTAGCACAGATACGCAGTATTTT. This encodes CASSWASTDTQYF.